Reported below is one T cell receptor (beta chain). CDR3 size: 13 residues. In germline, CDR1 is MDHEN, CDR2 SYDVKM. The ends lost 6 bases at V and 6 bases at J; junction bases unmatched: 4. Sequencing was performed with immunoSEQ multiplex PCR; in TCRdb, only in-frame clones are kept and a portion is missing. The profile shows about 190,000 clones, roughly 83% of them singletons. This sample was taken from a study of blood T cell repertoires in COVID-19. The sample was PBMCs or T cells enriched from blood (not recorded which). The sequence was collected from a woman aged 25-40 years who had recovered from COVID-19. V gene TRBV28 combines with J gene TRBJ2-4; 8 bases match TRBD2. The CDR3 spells CASSTGLVNIQYF. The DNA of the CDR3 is TGTGCCAGCAGCACGGGACTAGTAAACATTCAGTACTTC.